These T cell receptor beta chains were read from a single sample in a study of identical twins. TCRdb passed the 5' RACE reads through MiXCR, listing each CDR3 protein once. The repertoire holds 450,000 to 650,000 distinct CDR3 sequences, over 12% seen once, with about 0.4% in the top ten. The data were also submitted as part of a second study, on yellow fever vaccine responses in identical twins.

Sequenced sample: CD4+ T cells sorted from blood. The receptor source for this set is a woman in her late teens or twenties in good health. CDR3s leave out the opening cysteine and the closing phenylalanine or tryptophan. The D gene is left open where the match is weak.

v_call	d_call	cdr3_length	j_call	cdr3_aa
TRBV11-2	-	13	TRBJ1-2	ASSLQAGAGYGYT
TRBV20-1	TRBD2	12	TRBJ2-1	SAVAGNSYNEQF
TRBV5-1	TRBD2	13	TRBJ2-3	ASSLSGRATDTQY
TRBV11-3	TRBD2	12	TRBJ2-5	ASRPGLAEETQY
TRBV11-2	-	16	TRBJ1-6	ASSLEGGMGPYNSPLH
TRBV12-3/TRBV12-4	-	13	TRBJ1-5	ASSLVGGPNQPQH
TRBV6-8	-	9	TRBJ2-2	ASQCAGELF
TRBV12-3/TRBV12-4	TRBD2	13	TRBJ2-7	ASSSPGLAKYEQY
TRBV27	-	15	TRBJ1-5	ASSLTPGTGGNQPQH
TRBV20-1	-	13	TRBJ2-1	SANDGGGSYNEQF
TRBV3-1	TRBD2	14	TRBJ2-5	ASSQGTSGGQETQY
TRBV2	-	9	TRBJ2-1	ASQELYEQF
TRBV7-9	-	12	TRBJ1-4	ASSIGGGPEKLF